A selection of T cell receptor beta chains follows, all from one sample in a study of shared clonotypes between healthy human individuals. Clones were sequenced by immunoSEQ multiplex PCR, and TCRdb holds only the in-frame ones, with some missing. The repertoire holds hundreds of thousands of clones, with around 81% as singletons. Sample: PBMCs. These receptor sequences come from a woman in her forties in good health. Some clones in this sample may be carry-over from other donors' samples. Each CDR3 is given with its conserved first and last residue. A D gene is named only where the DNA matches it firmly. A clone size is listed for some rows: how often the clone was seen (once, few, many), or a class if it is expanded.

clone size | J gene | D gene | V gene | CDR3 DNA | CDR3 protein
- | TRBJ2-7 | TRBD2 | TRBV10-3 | TGTGCCATCAGTAGACTAGCGGAGACCTACGAGCAGTACTTC | CAISRLAETYEQYF
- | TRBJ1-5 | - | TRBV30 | TGTGCCTGGAGGGGAAAAAATAGCAATCAGCCCCAGCATTTT | CAWRGKNSNQPQHF
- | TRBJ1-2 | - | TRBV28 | TGTGCCAGCAGTTTGAGCAGACAGACACCTTTTGGCTACACCTTC | CASSLSRQTPFGYTF
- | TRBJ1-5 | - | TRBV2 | TGTGCCAGCAACCCTGGGGGAGGTGATCAGCCCCAGCATTTT | CASNPGGGDQPQHF
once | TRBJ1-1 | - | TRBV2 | TGTGCCAGCAGAAGAGAATTGAACACTGAAGCTTTCTTT | CASRRELNTEAFF
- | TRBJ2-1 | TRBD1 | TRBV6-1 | TGTGCCAGCAGTGAAGATGGCAGGGGGCGTATCAATGAGCAGTTCTTC | CASSEDGRGRINEQFF
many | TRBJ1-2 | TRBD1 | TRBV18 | TGTGCCAGCTCACCCACAGGGGGCTATGGCTACACCTTC | CASSPTGGYGYTF
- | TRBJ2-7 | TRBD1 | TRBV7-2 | TGTGCCAGCAGCTTAGGGTTTGGACAGGGAAGCTCCTACGAGCAGTACTTC | CASSLGFGQGSSYEQYF
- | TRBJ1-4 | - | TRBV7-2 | TGTGCCAGCAGCTTAGCTCGAGGCGAAAAACTGTTTTTT | CASSLARGEKLFF
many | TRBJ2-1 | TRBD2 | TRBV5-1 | TGCGCCAGCAGCCGGACTAGCGGGACGTGGGATGAGCAGTTCTTC | CASSRTSGTWDEQFF
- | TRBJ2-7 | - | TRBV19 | TGTGCTGCGGGACACATCTACGAGCAGTACTTC | CAAGHIYEQYF
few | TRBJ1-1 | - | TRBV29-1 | TGCAGCGTTGGTAGGGCAGGGACTGAAGCTTTCTTT | CSVGRAGTEAFF
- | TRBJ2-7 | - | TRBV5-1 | TGCGCCAGCAGCGACTACGCGAAGGGGATTTACGAGCAGTACTTC | CASSDYAKGIYEQYF
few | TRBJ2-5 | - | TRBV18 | TGTGCCAGCTCACCACTCGGATCGTGGCAAGAGACCCAGTACTTC | CASSPLGSWQETQYF
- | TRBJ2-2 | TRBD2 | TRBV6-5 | TGTGCCAGCAGTTACCGAGCGGGGGGCACCGGGGAGCTGTTTTTT | CASSYRAGGTGELFF
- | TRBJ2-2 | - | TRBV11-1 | TGTGCCAGCAGCCCAACAATCTTAGGAGGGCCGGTCGGGGAGCTGTTTTTT | CASSPTILGGPVGELFF
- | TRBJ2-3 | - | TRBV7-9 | TGTGCCAGCAGCTCTAGGACTAGCACAGATACGCAGTATTTT | CASSSRTSTDTQYF
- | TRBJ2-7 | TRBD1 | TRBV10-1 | TGCGCCAGCAGTCCAACCGGGACAGTAGACGAGCAGTACTTC | CASSPTGTVDEQYF
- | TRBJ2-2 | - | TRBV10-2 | TGCGCCAGTGTCAGGGTATTTGAGGCCGGGGAGCTGTTTTTT | CASVRVFEAGELFF
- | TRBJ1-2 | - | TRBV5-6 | TGTGCCAGCAGCCCGGGGGGTTCTGGCTACACCTTC | CASSPGGSGYTF